In its sample, the clone carrying this T cell receptor (beta chain) was seen a few times. What it binds is unknown. There are 14 residues in the CDR3. Germline CDR1 reads MDHEN; CDR2 reads SYDVKM. The V gene lost 6 bases and the J gene lost 8 bases, with 16 bases spanning the gap. The source of the sample is a study of T cell responses to AZD1222 COVID-19 vaccine. Findings and limits, study-wide: Spike regions recognized by vaccine-associated CD4 TCRs spanned the protein, led by 160-218 and 743-854. Nearly half of spike-specific TCRs reportedly go after variant regions that carry no mutations. Only 5 to 7 AZD1222 recipients were seropositive at baseline.

Sequenced by immunoSEQ multiplex PCR; TCRdb stores in-frame clones only, minus some. Found here are about 100,000 clones, approximately 86% of them singletons; the top ten hold approximately 4.3%. The origin of this receptor is an adult in good health. The sequencing used peripheral blood, collected on day 0 of AZD1222 vaccination. V gene TRBV28 combines with J gene TRBJ1-4, with D perhaps TRBD1 (5 bases). The CDR3 spells CASSLFQGNEKLFF. In DNA, the CDR3 is TGTGCCAGCAGCCTATTCCAGGGTAACGAAAAACTGTTTTTT.